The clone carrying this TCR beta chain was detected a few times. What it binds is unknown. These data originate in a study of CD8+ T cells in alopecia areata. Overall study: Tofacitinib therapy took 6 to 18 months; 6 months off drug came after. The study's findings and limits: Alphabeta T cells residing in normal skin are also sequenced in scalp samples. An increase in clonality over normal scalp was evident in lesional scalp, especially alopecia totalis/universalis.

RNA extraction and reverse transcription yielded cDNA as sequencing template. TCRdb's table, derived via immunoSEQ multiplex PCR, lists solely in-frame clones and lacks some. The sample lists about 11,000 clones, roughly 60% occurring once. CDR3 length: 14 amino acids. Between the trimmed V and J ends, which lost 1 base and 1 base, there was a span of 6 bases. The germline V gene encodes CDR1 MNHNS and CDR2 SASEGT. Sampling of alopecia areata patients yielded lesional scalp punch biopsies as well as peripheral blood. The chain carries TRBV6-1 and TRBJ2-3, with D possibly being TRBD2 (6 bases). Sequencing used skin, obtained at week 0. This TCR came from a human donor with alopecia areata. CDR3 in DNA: TGTGCCAGCAGTGAAGGCGGGGGCACAGATACGCAGTATTTT. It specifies CASSEGGGTDTQYF.